This T cell receptor beta chain was identified during a study of identical twins. The CDR3 length is 19 residues. CDR1 and CDR2 from the germline V gene are MNHEY and SMNVEV (reference sequence). Trimming cost V 1 base and J 4 bases; bases outside gene matches: 19. This clonotype was seen a handful of times. TCRdb called the 5' RACE reads again in MiXCR, with one record for every CDR3 protein. The table records hundreds of thousands of distinct CDR3 sequences, approximately 6% of them present only once. The TCR was taken from a man between 18 and 35 years old in good health. The rearrangement joins TRBV27 to TRBJ2-7, with 7 bases fitting TRBD1. The specimen sequenced was naive T cells sorted from blood. The CDR3 DNA reads TGTGCCAGCAGTTTATTATTTGGCCGCTCGGGGACAGCGCCTTACGAGCAGTACTTC. This encodes CASSLLFGRSGTAPYEQYF.